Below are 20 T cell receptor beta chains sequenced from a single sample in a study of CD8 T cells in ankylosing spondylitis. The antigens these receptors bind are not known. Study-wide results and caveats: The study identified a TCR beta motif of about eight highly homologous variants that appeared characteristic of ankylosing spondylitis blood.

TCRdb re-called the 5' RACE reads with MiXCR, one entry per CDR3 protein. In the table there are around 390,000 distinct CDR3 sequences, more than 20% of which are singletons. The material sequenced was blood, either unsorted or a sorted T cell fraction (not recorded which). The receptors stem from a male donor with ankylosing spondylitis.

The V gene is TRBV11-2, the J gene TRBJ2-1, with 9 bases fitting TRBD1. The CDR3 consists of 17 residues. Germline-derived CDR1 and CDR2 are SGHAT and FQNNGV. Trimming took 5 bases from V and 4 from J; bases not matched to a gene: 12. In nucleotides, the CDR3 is TGTGCCAGCAGCACAACAGGGGGCTGGCAGACTTACAATGAGCAGTTCTTC. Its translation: CASSTTGGWQTYNEQFF.

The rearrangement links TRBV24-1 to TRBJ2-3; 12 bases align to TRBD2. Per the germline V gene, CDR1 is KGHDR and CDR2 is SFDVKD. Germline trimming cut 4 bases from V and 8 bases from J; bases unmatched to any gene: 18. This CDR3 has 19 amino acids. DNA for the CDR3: TGTGCCACCAGTGACTGGGGGCCTACTAGCGGGAGGACTCAGAGTACGCAGTATTTT. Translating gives CATSDWGPTSGRTQSTQYF.

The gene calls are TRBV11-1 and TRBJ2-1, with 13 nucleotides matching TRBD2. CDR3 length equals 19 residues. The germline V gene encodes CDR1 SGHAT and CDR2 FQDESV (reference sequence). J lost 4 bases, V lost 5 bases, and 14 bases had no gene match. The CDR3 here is CASSQRLAGGRSVYNEQFF. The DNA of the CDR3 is TGTGCCAGCAGCCAGCGACTAGCGGGAGGCCGTAGTGTTTACAATGAGCAGTTCTTC.

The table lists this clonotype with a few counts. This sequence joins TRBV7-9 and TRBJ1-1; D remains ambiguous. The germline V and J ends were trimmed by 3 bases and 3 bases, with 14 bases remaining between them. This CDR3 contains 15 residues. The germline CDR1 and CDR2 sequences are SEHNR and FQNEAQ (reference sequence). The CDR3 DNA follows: TGTGCCAGCAGCTTGCCCCTCCCATATGACACTGAAGCTTTCTTT. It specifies CASSLPLPYDTEAFF. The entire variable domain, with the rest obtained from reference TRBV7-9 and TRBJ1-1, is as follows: DTGVSQNPRHKITKRGQNVTFRCDPISEHNRLYWYRQTLGQGPEFLTYFQNEAQLEKSRLLSDRFSAERPKGSFSTLEIQRTEQGDSAMYLCASSLPLPYDTEAFFGQGTRLTVV.

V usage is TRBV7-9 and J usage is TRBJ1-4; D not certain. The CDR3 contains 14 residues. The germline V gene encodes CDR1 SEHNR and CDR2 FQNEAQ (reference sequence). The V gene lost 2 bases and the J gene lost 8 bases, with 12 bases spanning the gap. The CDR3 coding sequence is TGTGCCAGCAGCTTAATCTCCCAACAGGAAAAACTGTTTTTT. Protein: CASSLISQQEKLFF.

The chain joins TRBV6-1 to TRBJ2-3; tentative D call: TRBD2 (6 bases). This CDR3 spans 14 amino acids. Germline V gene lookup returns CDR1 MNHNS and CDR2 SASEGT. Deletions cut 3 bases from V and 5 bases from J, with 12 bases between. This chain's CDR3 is CASSEGREIDTQYF. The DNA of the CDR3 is TGTGCCAGCAGTGAGGGTCGGGAGATAGATACGCAGTATTTT.

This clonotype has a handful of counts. CDR3 sequence: CASSPRSRGYNEQFF. Here the CDR3 DNA reads TGTGCCAGCTCACCACGGTCGCGGGGATACAATGAGCAGTTCTTC. The chain carries TRBV18 and TRBJ2-1, with D possibly matching TRBD2 (6 bases). The CDR3 runs 15 residues. Germline loops: CDR1 KGHSH, CDR2 LQKENI. Between the trimmed V and J ends, which lost 1 base and 4 bases, there was a span of 11 bases.

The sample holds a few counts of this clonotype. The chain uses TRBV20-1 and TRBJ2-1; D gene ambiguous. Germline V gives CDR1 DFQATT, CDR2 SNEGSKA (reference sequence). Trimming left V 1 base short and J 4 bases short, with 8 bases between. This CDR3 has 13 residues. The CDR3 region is CSARAPGYNEQFF. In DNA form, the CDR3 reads TGCAGTGCTAGAGCCCCAGGATACAATGAGCAGTTCTTC.

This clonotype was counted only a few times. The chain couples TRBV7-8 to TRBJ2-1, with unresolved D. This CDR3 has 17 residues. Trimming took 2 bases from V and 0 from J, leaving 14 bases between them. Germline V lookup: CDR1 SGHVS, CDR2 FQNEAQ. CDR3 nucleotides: TGTGCCAGCAGCTTAATCCCCCTGCATCGCTCCTACAATGAGCAGTTCTTC. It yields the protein CASSLIPLHRSYNEQFF.

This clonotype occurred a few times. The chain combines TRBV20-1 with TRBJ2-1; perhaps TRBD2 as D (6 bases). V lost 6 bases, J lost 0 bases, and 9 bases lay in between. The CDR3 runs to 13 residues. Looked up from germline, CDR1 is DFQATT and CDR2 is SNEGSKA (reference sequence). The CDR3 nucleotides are TGCAGTGCGGCTAGCGACTCCTACAATGAGCAGTTCTTC. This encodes CSAASDSYNEQFF.

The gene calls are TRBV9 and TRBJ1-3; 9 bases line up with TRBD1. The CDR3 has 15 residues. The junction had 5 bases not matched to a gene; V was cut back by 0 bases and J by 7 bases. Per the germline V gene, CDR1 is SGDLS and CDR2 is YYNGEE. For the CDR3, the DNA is TGTGCCAGCAGCGTAGATTCACAGGGGGCGAACACCATATATTTT. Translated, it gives CASSVDSQGANTIYF.

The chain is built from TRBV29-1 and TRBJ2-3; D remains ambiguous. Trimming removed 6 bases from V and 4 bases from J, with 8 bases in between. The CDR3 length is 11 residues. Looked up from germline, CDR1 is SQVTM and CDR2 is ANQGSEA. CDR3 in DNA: TGCAGCGTCCGAGTGGCAGATACGCAGTATTTT. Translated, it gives CSVRVADTQYF.

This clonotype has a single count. The CDR3: CASSMTGPNQPQHF. CDR3 in DNA: TGTGCCAGCAGCATGACAGGACCCAATCAGCCCCAGCATTTT. The chain recombines TRBV7-3 with TRBJ1-5; D might be TRBD1 (6 bases). The CDR3 runs to 14 residues. V lost 5 bases to trimming and J lost 3 bases, with 11 bases between them. Germline V gene sequence: CDR1 SGHTA, CDR2 FQGTGA.

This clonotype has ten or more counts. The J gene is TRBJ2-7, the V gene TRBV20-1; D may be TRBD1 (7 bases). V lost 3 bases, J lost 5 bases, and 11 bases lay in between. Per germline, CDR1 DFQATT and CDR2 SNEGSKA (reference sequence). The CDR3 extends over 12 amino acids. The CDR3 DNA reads TGCAGTGCTAGTGGCAGGGGGGACGAGCAGTACTTC. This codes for CSASGRGDEQYF.

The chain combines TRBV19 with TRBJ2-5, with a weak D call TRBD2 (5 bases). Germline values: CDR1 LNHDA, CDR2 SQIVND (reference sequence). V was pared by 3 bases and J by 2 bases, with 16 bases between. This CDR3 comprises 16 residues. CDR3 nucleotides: TGTGCCAGTAGTATTACTGGGTCCCGGGGTCAAGAGACCCAGTACTTC. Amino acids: CASSITGSRGQETQYF.

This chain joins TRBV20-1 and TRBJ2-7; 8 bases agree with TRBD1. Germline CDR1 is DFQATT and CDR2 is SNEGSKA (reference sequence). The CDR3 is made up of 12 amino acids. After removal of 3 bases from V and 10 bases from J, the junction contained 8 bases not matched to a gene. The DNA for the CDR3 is TGCAGTGCTAGCGGACAGGGAGGTCTACAGTACTTC. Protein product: CSASGQGGLQYF.

The CDR3 spells CSARDHRRGGELFF. CDR3 nucleotides: TGCAGTGCTAGAGATCATCGGCGGGGCGGGGAGCTGTTTTTT. The chain is built from TRBV20-1 and TRBJ2-2, with D maybe TRBD2 (6 bases). Trimming shortened V by 0 bases and J by 7 bases, and 12 bases separated the two germline ends. Germline V gene sequence: CDR1 DFQATT, CDR2 SNEGSKA (reference sequence). The CDR3 is 14 amino acids.

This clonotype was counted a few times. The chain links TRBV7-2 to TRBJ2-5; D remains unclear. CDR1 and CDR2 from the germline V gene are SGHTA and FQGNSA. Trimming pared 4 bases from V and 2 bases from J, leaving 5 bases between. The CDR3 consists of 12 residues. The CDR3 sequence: CASSYQQETQYF. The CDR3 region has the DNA TGTGCCAGCAGCTACCAACAAGAGACCCAGTACTTC.

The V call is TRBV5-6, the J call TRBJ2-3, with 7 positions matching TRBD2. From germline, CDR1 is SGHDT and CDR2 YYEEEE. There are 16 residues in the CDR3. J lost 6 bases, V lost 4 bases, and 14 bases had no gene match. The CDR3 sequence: CASSPLFPGGGDTQYF. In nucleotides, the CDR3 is TGTGCCAGCAGCCCCCTATTTCCGGGAGGAGGGGATACGCAGTATTTT. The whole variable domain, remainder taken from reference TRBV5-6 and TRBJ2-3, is DAGVTQSPTHLIKTRGQQVTLRCSPKSGHDTVSWYQQALGQGPQFIFQYYEEEERQRGNFPDRFSGHQFPNYSSELNVNALLLGDSALYLCASSPLFPGGGDTQYFGPGTRLTVL.

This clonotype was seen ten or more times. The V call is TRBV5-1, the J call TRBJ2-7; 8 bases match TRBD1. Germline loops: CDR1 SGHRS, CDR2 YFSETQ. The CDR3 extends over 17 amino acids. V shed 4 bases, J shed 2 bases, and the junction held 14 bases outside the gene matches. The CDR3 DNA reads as TGCGCCAGCAGCCCTACCGACAGGGGAGTGTCTACCTACGAGCAGTACTTC. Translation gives CASSPTDRGVSTYEQYF.